This TCR beta chain came from a study of post-analysis software for immune sequencing data (dated by TCRdb to 2015 to 2017). Some background on the complete study: Disease courses on record covered relapsing-remitting, secondary progressive and progressive-relapsing multiple sclerosis, though some patients had no subtype annotation. The patient repertoires were compared against 10 to 12 previously published healthy control repertoires obtained from donors aged 6 to 25 years. A subset of samples was prepared in parallel using single-end sample barcoding, then pooled and co-amplified after Illumina adapter ligation.

What the authors observed across the whole study: Compared with controls, multiple sclerosis patients had significantly lower normalized Chao1 diversity, a finding suggesting substantial peripheral T-cell clonal expansion. Strong co-clustering of samples prepared in the same batch was shown by direct clustering with F measure, prompting a batch-effect correction. Significantly higher frequencies in patients than in controls were found for about five TRBV segments, including TRBV5-6, TRBV5-1 and TRBV20-1. The control group was slightly older than the multiple sclerosis patient group.

Sequences PRHDT (CDR1) and FYEKMQ (CDR2) are obtained from the germline V gene (reference sequence). From the cysteine up to the phenylalanine, the CDR3 has a length of 17 residues. Only CDR3 DNA is held: 51 bases, read in frame from base 1. At the junction V is shortened by 0 bases and J by 0 bases; bases outside the gene matches: 4. To demonstrate the VDJtools post-analysis software, the study profiled TCR beta repertoires from the peripheral blood of 13 young patients with multiple sclerosis. The patients with multiple sclerosis were children and adolescents between roughly 6 and 15 years of age. Library construction relied on PCR. Sequencer: Illumina HiSeq 2500. To reduce PCR and sequencing biases, unique molecular identifiers were built into the TCR beta cDNA libraries. About 500,000 cDNA molecules were obtained per 1 to 10 million input T cells, so each molecule approximated one T cell. The patient libraries were prepared and sequenced using the same protocol as the earlier healthy control dataset. Samples belonging to the same batch were prepared together, multiplexed and sequenced on a shared HiSeq lane. In the paper's pipeline: Raw barcoded reads were processed with MIGEC, discarding single-read molecular identifier groups before consensus assembly and CDR3 extraction. VDJtools was used for post-analysis of the clonotype tables, and diversity was normalized by down-sampling every dataset to the size of the smallest sample. In repertoire overlap clustering, CDR3 amino acid sequences, but not nucleotide sequences, were matched to correct batch-related cross-sample contamination. The public reads were reprocessed in TCRdb via fastp at Q25 and MiXCR, keeping in-frame beta chains. Each entry merges the rows of one CDR3 protein and shows their most common DNA and genes. These V and J calls derive from TCRdb rather than the authors' analysis. The sample table shows roughly 730,000 distinct CDR3 sequences, and less than 35% are seen once. The top ten clones comprise around 0.56% of the sample.

On this clonotype: This clone's antigen is unknown. No base qualities exist here, and no much larger clone lies one base off it.

Sequencing was done on a sample of blood. This sequence originates from a girl under 18 with multiple sclerosis. The chain is encoded by TRBV13 joined to TRBJ2-5, and 10 junctional nucleotides match TRBD2. The nucleotide sequence is given as TGTGCCAGCAGCTTAGGGCTAGCGGGAGCTCACCAAGAGACCCAGTACTTC. Translated, this is CASSLGLAGAHQETQYF.